A selection of T cell receptor beta chains follows, all from one sample in a study of OX40 agonist ivuxolimab in advanced cancers. Sequencing used immunoSEQ multiplex PCR; TCRdb keeps in-frame clones, though not all of them. The sample consists of more than 20,000 clones, around 80% of them appearing once. The sequences come from CD4+ or CD8+ T cells sorted from blood, collected in a trial of the OX40 agonist ivuxolimab. Every receptor here comes from an adult with an advanced solid tumor such as melanoma, head and neck, liver or kidney cancer. CDR3s include the opening cysteine and the closing phenylalanine or tryptophan. The D gene is left open where the match is weak.

D,length,V,J,CDR3
-,15,TRBV27,TRBJ2-3,CASTPGATRADTQYF
-,13,TRBV28,TRBJ2-7,CASSLNGVQEQYF
-,13,TRBV28,TRBJ1-1,CASSVLQGTEAFF
-,17,TRBV4-2,TRBJ1-5,CASSQVQGQDSNQPQHF
TRBD1,14,TRBV6-1,TRBJ2-2,CASSEGQPTGELFF
TRBD2,14,TRBV28,TRBJ2-7,CASWEGLAQSEQYF
-,14,TRBV28,TRBJ1-5,CASSLRASNQPQHF
-,16,TRBV19,TRBJ1-1,CASSIIGWQTNTEAFF
TRBD2,15,TRBV28,TRBJ2-1,CASSLTSGRGNEQFF
-,13,TRBV25-1,TRBJ2-1,CASSEWGGNEQFF
TRBD1,14,TRBV27,TRBJ1-2,CASSSEWTGDGYTF
TRBD1,15,TRBV19,TRBJ2-3,CASSPRDRGTDTQYF
-,15,TRBV15,TRBJ2-2,CATSRDGHNTGELFF
-,13,TRBV27,TRBJ1-1,CASRAGSGTEAFF
-,12,TRBV27,TRBJ2-7,CASSSQGHEQYF
TRBD2,16,TRBV28,TRBJ2-3,CASSFGSGEGTDTQYF
TRBD1,15,TRBV28,TRBJ2-7,CASSVGTGAALEQYF
TRBD1,15,TRBV7-9,TRBJ1-4,CASSTEDRGNEKLFF